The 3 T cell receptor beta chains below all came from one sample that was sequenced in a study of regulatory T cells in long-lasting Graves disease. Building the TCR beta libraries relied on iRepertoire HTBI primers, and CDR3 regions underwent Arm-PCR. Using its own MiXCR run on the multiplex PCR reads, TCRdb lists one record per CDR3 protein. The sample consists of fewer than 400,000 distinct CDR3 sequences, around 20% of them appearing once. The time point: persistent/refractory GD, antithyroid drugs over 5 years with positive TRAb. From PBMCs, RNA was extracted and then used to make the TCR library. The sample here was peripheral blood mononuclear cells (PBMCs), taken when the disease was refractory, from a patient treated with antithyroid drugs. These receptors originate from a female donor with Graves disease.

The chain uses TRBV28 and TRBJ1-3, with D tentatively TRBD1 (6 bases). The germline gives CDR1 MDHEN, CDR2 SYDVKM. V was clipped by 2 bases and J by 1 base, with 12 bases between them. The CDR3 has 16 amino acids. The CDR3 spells CASSLQGPKSGNTIYF. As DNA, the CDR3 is TGTGCCAGCAGTTTACAGGGGCCCAAATCTGGAAACACCATATATTTT.

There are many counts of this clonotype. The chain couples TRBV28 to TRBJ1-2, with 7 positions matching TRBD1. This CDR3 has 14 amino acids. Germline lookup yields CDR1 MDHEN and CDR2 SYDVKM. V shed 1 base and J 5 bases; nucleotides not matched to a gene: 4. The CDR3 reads CASSLSGRGYGYTF. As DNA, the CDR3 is TGTGCCAGCAGTTTATCTGGCAGGGGGTATGGCTACACCTTC.

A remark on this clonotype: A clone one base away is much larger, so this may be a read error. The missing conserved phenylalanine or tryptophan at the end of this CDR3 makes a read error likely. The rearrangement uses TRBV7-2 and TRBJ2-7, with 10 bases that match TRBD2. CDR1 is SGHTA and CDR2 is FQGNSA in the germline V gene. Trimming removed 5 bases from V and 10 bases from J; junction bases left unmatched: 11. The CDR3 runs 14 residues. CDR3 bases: TGTGCCAGCAGCGCGGGACTAGCGTCTGGAGTTCAGTACTCC. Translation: CASSAGLASGVQYS.